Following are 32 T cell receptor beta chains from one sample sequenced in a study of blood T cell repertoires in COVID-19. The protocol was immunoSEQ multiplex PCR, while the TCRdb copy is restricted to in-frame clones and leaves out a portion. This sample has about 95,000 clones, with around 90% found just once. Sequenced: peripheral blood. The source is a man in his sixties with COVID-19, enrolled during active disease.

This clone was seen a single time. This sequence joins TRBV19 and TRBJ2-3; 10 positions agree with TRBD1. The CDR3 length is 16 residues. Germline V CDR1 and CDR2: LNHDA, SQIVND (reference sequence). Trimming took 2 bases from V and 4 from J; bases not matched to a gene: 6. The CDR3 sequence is CASSIRGQGFPDTQYF. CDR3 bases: TGTGCCAGTAGTATAAGGGGACAGGGGTTCCCAGATACGCAGTATTTT.

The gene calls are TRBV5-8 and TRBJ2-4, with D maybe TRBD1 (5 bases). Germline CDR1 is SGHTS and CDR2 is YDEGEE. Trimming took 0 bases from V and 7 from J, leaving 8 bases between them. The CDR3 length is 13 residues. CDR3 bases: TGTGCCAGCAGCTTGGATAAGGGGAACATTCAGTACTTC. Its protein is CASSLDKGNIQYF. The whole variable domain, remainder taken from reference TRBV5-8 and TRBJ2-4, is EAGVTQSPTHLIKTRGQQATLRCSPISGHTSVYWYQQALGLGLQFLLWYDEGEERNRGNFPPRFSGRQFPNYSSELNVNALELEDSALYLCASSLDKGNIQYFGAGTRLSVL.

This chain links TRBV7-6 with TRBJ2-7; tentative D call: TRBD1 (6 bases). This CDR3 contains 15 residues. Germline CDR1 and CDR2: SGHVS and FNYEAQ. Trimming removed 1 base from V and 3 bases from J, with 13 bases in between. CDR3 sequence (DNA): TGTGCCAGCAGCTTAGGACCCGGGACAATCTACGAGCAGTACTTC. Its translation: CASSLGPGTIYEQYF.

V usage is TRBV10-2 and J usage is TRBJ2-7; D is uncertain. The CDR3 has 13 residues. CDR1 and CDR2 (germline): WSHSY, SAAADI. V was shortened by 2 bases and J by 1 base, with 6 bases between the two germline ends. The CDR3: CASSEAQSYEQYF. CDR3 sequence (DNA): TGCGCCAGCAGTGAGGCACAATCCTACGAGCAGTACTTC.

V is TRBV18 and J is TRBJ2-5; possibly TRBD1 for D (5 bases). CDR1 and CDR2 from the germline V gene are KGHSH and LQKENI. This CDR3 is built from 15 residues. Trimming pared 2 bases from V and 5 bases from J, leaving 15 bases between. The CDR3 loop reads CASSPNSREWETQYF. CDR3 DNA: TGTGCCAGCTCACCAAACAGCAGGGAATGGGAGACCCAGTACTTC.

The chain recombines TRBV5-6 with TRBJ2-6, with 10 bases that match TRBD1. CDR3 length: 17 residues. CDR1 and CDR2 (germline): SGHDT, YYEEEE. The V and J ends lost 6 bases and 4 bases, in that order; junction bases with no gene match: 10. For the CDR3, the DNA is TGTGCCAGCACCTCCAGGGACAGGGGTAGAGGGGCCAACGTCCTGACTTTC. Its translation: CASTSRDRGRGANVLTF. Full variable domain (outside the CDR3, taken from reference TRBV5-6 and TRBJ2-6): DAGVTQSPTHLIKTRGQQVTLRCSPKSGHDTVSWYQQALGQGPQFIFQYYEEEERQRGNFPDRFSGHQFPNYSSELNVNALLLGDSALYLCASTSRDRGRGANVLTFGAGSRLTVL.

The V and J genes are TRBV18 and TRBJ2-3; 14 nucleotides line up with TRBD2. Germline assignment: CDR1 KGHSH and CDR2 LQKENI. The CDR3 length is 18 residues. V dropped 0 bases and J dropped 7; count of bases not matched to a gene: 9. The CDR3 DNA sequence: TGTGCCAGCTCACCACCGATGACTAGCGGGAGGGTACTTAATACGCAGTATTTT. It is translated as CASSPPMTSGRVLNTQYF.

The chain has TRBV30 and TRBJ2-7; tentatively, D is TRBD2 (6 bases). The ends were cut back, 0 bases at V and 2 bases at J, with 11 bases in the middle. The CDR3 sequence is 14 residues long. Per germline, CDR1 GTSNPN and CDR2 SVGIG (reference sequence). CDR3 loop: CAWSVGGITYEQYF. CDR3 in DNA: TGTGCCTGGAGTGTTGGAGGGATCACCTACGAGCAGTACTTC.

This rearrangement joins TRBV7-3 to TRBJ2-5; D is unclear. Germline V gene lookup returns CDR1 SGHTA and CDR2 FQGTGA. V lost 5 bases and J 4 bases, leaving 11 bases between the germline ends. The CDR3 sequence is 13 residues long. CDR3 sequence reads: CASSPSGGETQYF. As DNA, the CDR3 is TGTGCCAGCAGCCCGTCCGGCGGAGAGACCCAGTACTTC. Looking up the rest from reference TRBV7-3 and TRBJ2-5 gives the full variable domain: GAGVSQTPSNKVTEKGKYVELRCDPISGHTALYWYRQSLGQGPEFLIYFQGTGAADDSGLPNDRFFAVRPEGSVSTLKIQRTERGDSAVYLCASSPSGGETQYFGPGTRLLVL.

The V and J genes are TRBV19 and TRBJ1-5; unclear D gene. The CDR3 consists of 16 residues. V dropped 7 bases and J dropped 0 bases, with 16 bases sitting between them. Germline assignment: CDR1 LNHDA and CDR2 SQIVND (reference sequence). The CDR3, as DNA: TGTGCCAGTACCCGATCCTCTCCTACTAGCAATCAGCCCCAGCATTTT. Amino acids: CASTRSSPTSNQPQHF.

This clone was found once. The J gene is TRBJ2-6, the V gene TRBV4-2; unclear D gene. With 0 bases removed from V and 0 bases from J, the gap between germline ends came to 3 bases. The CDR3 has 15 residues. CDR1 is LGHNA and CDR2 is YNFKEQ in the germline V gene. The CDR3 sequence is CASSQDYSGANVLTF. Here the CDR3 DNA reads TGTGCCAGCAGCCAAGACTACTCTGGGGCCAACGTCCTGACTTTC.

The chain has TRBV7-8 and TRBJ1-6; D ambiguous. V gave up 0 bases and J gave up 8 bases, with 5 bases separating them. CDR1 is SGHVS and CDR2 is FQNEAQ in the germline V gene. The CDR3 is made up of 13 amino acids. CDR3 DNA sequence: TGTGCCAGCAGCTTAGCGAGGGATTCACCCCTCCACTTT. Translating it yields CASSLARDSPLHF.

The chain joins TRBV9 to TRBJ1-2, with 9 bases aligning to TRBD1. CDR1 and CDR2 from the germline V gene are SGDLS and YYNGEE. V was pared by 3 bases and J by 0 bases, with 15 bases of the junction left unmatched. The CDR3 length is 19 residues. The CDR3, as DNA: TGTGCCAGCAGCGCTCGAAGGGGACAGGGCAAAGGGCCTAACTATGGCTACACCTTC. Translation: CASSARRGQGKGPNYGYTF.

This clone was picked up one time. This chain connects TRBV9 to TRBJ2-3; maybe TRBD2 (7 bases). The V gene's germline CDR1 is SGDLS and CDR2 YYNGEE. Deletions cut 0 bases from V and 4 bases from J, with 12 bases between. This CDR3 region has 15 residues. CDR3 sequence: CASSVETGRADTQYF. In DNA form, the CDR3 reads TGTGCCAGCAGCGTAGAAACAGGGAGGGCAGATACGCAGTATTTT.

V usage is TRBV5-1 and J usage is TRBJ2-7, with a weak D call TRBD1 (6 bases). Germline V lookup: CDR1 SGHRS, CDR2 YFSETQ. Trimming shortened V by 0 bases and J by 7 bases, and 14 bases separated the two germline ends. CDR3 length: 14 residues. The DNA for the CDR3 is TGCGCCAGCAGCTTGGCGGGACAAAATGGGGAGCAGTACTTC. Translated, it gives CASSLAGQNGEQYF.

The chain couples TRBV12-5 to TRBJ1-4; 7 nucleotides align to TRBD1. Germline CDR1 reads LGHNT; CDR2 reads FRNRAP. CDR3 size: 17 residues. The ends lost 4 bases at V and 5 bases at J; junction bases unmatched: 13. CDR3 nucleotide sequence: TGTGCTAGTGGTTCGCCACAGGGGCGGCCCGAAAATGAAAAACTGTTTTTT. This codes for CASGSPQGRPENEKLFF.

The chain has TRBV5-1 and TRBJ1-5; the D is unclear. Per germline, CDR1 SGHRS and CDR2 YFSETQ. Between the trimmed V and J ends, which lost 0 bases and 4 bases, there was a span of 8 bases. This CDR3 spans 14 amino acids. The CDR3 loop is CASSLGATNQPQHF. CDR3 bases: TGCGCCAGCAGCTTGGGGGCAACTAATCAGCCCCAGCATTTT.

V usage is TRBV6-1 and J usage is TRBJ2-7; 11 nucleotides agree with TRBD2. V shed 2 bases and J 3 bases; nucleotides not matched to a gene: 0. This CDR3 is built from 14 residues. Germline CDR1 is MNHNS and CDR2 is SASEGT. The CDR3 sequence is CASSETSGSYEQYF. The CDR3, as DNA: TGTGCCAGCAGTGAAACTAGCGGGAGCTACGAGCAGTACTTC.

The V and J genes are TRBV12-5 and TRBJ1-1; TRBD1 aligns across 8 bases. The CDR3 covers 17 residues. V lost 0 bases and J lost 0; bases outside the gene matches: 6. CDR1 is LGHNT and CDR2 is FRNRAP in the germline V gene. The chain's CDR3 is CASGLVGDRSMNTEAFF. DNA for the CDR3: TGTGCTAGTGGTTTGGTAGGGGACAGGTCCATGAACACTGAAGCTTTCTTT.

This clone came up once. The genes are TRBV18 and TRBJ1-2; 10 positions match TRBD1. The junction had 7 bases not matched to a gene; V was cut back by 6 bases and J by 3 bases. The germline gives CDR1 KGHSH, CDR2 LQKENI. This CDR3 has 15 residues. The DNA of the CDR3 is TGTGCCAGCTCGCCGGGACAGGGGAAGGACTATGGCTACACCTTC. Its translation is CASSPGQGKDYGYTF.

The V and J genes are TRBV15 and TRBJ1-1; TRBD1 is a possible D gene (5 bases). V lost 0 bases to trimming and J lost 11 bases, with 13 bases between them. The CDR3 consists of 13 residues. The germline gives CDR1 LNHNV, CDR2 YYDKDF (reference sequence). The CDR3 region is CATSRDLLEGAFF. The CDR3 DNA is TGTGCCACCAGCAGAGATCTCTTGGAGGGGGCTTTCTTT.

The CDR3: CASTSGSSYEQYF. Here the CDR3 DNA reads TGTGCCAGCACCTCGGGAAGCTCCTACGAGCAGTACTTC. The rearrangement uses TRBV5-6 and TRBJ2-7, with a tentative D call TRBD2 (5 bases). In germline, CDR1 is SGHDT, CDR2 YYEEEE. CDR3 size: 13 residues. V lost 6 bases to trimming and J lost 0 bases, with 10 bases between them.

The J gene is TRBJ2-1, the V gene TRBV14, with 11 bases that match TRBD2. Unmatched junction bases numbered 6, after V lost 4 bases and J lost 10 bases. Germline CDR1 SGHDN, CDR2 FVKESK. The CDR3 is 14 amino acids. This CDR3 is CASSRLTSGAEQFF. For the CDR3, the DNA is TGTGCCAGCAGCCGCCTGACTAGCGGGGCCGAGCAGTTCTTC.

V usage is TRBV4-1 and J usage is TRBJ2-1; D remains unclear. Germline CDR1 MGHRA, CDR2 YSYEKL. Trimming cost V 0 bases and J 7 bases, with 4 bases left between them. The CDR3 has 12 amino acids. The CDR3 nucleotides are TGCGCCAGCAGCCAAGAAGAGAATGAGCAGTTCTTC. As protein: CASSQEENEQFF.

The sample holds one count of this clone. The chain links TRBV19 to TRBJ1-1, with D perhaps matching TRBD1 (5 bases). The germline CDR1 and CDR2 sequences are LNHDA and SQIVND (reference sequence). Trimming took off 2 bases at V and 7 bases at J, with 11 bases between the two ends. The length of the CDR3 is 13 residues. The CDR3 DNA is TGTGCCAGTAGTATAACAGGATGGGATGAAGCTTTCTTT. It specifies CASSITGWDEAFF.

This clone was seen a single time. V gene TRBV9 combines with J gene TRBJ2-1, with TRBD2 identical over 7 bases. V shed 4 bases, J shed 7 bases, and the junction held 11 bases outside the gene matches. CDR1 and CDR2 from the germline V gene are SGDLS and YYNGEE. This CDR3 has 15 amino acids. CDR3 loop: CASSPYRSSGNEQFF. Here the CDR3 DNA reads TGTGCCAGCAGCCCCTATCGTAGTAGCGGGAATGAGCAGTTCTTC. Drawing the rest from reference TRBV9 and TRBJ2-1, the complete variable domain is DSGVTQTPKHLITATGQRVTLRCSPRSGDLSVYWYQQSLDQGLQFLIQYYNGEERAKGNILERFSAQQFPDLHSELNLSSLELGDSALYFCASSPYRSSGNEQFFGPGTRLTVL.

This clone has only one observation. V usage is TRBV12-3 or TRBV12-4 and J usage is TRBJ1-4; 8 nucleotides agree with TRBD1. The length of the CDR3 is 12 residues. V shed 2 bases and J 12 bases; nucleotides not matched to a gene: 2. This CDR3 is CASSLTTGELFF. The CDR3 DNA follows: TGTGCCAGCAGTTTAACGACAGGGGAACTGTTTTTT.

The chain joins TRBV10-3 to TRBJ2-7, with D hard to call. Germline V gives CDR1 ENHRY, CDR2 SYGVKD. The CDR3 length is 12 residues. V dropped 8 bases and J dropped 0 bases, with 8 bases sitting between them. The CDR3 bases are TGTGCCATCTCCTCCGTCTCCTACGAGCAGTACTTC. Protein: CAISSVSYEQYF.

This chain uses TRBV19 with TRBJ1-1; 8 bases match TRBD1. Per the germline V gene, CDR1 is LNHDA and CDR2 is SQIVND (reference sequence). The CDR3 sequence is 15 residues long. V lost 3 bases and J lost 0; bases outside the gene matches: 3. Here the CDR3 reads CASSIWTGLNTEAFF. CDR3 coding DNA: TGTGCCAGTAGTATTTGGACAGGGTTGAACACTGAAGCTTTCTTT.

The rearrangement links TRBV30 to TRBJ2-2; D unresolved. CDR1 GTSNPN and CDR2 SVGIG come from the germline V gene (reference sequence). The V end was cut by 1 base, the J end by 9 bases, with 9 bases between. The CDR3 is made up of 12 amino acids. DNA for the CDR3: TGTGCCTGGAGTGGAACCTGGCGGGAGCTGTTTTTT. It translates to CAWSGTWRELFF.

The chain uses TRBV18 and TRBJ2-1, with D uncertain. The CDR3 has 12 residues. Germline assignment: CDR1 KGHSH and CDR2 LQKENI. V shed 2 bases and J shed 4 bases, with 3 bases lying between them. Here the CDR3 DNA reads TGTGCCAGCTCACCATCGTACAATGAGCAGTTCTTC. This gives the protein CASSPSYNEQFF.

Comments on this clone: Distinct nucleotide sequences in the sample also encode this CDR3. The CDR3, as DNA: TGTGCCAGCAGCCCAGGGGCACCTTGGCGGGAGTATGGGACCCAGTACTTC. It specifies CASSPGAPWREYGTQYF. The V gene is TRBV7-2, the J gene TRBJ2-5, with a possible D match to TRBD2 (7 bases). The CDR3 sequence is 17 residues long. Germline CDR1 and CDR2: SGHTA and FQGNSA. Trimming removed 5 bases from V and 7 bases from J, with 26 bases in between.